Listed below are T cell receptor beta chains from one sample, sequenced in a study of CD8 T cells in Susac syndrome. TCRdb ran MiXCR on the immunoSEQ multiplex PCR reads and lists one entry per CDR3 protein. The profile shows 150,000 or so distinct CDR3 sequences, 85% to 95% of them singletons. The sample consisted of CD4+ T cells from PBMCs. The receptor set was obtained from a human donor with Susac syndrome. Both conserved end residues are part of each CDR3. The order of the fields is CDR3 protein, CDR3 DNA, V gene, clone size, D gene, J gene. The D gene is left open where the match is weak. Size tells how often a clone was seen (once, few, many) or the class of an expanded clone, and some rows leave it out.

CDR3: CASSYGTGGPYNEQFF
DNA: TGTGCCAGCAGTTACGGGACAGGGGGCCCCTACAATGAGCAGTTCTTC
V: TRBV6-5
size: NA
D: TRBD1
J: TRBJ2-1

CDR3: CATSDSPPETGELFF
DNA: TGTGCCACCAGTGATTCCCCACCGGAAACCGGGGAGCTGTTTTTT
V: TRBV24-1
size: NA
D: NA
J: TRBJ2-2

CDR3: CASTTGQETQYF
DNA: TGTGCCAGTACCACAGGGCAAGAGACCCAGTACTTC
V: TRBV3-1
size: NA
D: NA
J: TRBJ2-5

CDR3: CASSARGGGETQYF
DNA: TGTGCCAGCAGCGCCCGGGGGGGCGGCGAGACCCAGTACTTC
V: TRBV9
size: NA
D: TRBD2
J: TRBJ2-5

CDR3: CASSRGGPQETQYF
DNA: TGTGCCAGCAGCAGGGGGGGCCCCCAAGAGACCCAGTACTTC
V: TRBV9
size: NA
D: NA
J: TRBJ2-5

CDR3: CASSLGQGVFSPLHF
DNA: TGTGCCAGCAGTTTAGGACAGGGGGTTTTTTCACCCCTCCACTTT
V: TRBV12-3/TRBV12-4
size: once
D: TRBD1
J: TRBJ1-6

CDR3: CASSMTWYSGAYTEAFF
DNA: TGCGCCAGCAGTATGACGTGGTATTCGGGGGCATATACTGAAGCTTTCTTT
V: TRBV23-1
size: NA
D: NA
J: TRBJ1-1

CDR3: CASTFGQGVIKNIQYF
DNA: TGTGCCAGCACGTTTGGACAGGGGGTGATCAAAAACATTCAGTACTTC
V: TRBV12-3/TRBV12-4
size: NA
D: TRBD1
J: TRBJ2-4

CDR3: CASSQVRGQGTETQYF
DNA: TGTGCCAGCAGCCAAGTTAGGGGACAGGGCACAGAGACCCAGTACTTC
V: TRBV3-1
size: NA
D: TRBD1
J: TRBJ2-5

CDR3: CASSEIWGGEAFF
DNA: TGTGCCAGCAGTGAAATCTGGGGTGGTGAAGCTTTCTTT
V: TRBV2
size: NA
D: NA
J: TRBJ1-1

CDR3: CASSPGGQSYEQYF
DNA: TGTGCCAGCAGCCCGGGTGGACAAAGCTACGAGCAGTACTTC
V: TRBV7-2
size: NA
D: NA
J: TRBJ2-7

CDR3: CASSNRLAGDTDTQYF
DNA: TGTGCCAGCAGCAATCGTCTAGCGGGGGACACAGATACGCAGTATTTT
V: TRBV21-1
size: NA
D: NA
J: TRBJ2-3

CDR3: CASSRQGNSNQPQHF
DNA: TGTGCCAGTAGTCGTCAGGGCAATAGCAATCAGCCCCAGCATTTT
V: TRBV19
size: NA
D: NA
J: TRBJ1-5

CDR3: CASSSRNTGELFF
DNA: TGTGCCAGCAGCTCCCGGAACACCGGGGAGCTGTTTTTT
V: TRBV9
size: few
D: NA
J: TRBJ2-2

CDR3: CSAITGDNQPQHF
DNA: TGCAGTGCTATCACAGGAGACAATCAGCCCCAGCATTTT
V: TRBV20-1
size: NA
D: NA
J: TRBJ1-5

CDR3: CASTPGGKETQYF
DNA: TGTGCCAGCACTCCCGGTGGGAAAGAGACCCAGTACTTC
V: TRBV6-6
size: NA
D: NA
J: TRBJ2-5

CDR3: CASSLGDRRSNQPQHF
DNA: TGTGCCAGCAGCTTAGGCGACAGGCGCAGCAATCAGCCCCAGCATTTT
V: TRBV7-9
size: once
D: NA
J: TRBJ1-5

CDR3: CASSFARQGTEAFF
DNA: TGTGCCAGCAGCTTCGCACGGCAGGGCACTGAAGCTTTCTTT
V: TRBV9
size: NA
D: NA
J: TRBJ1-1

CDR3: CSVEGGRGYYEQYF
DNA: TGCAGCGTTGAAGGGGGCAGGGGATACTACGAGCAGTACTTC
V: TRBV29-1
size: NA
D: NA
J: TRBJ2-7

CDR3: CSARGAGTVEQPQHF
DNA: TGCAGTGCTAGAGGCGCCGGGACAGTGGAACAGCCCCAGCATTTT
V: TRBV20-1
size: NA
D: TRBD1
J: TRBJ1-5

CDR3: CSASGGNTIYF
DNA: TGCAGTGCTAGTGGGGGAAACACCATATATTTT
V: TRBV20-1
size: NA
D: NA
J: TRBJ1-3

CDR3: CASSAETRGGQPQHF
DNA: TGTGCCAGCAGTGCCGAAACTAGAGGAGGTCAGCCCCAGCATTTT
V: TRBV12-3/TRBV12-4
size: NA
D: NA
J: TRBJ1-5

CDR3: CASSQGGGASYNEQFF
DNA: TGTGCCAGCAGCCAAGGAGGGGGGGCCTCCTACAATGAGCAGTTCTTC
V: TRBV4-2
size: NA
D: NA
J: TRBJ2-1

CDR3: CASSLEETQYF
DNA: TGTGCCAGCAGCTTGGAAGAGACCCAGTACTTC
V: TRBV5-1
size: many
D: NA
J: TRBJ2-5

CDR3: CSADGTGMNTEAFF
DNA: TGCAGTGCTGACGGGACAGGCATGAACACTGAAGCTTTCTTT
V: TRBV20-1
size: NA
D: TRBD1
J: TRBJ1-1

CDR3: CSARMAFRNEQYF
DNA: TGCAGTGCTAGGATGGCATTCCGGAACGAGCAGTACTTC
V: TRBV20-1
size: NA
D: NA
J: TRBJ2-7

CDR3: CASSHHRMTGLNEQFF
DNA: TGTGCCAGCAGCCACCATAGGATGACAGGGTTGAATGAGCAGTTCTTC
V: TRBV7-2
size: NA
D: TRBD1
J: TRBJ2-1

CDR3: CATSDQTGSNTGELFF
DNA: TGTGCCACCAGTGATCAGACAGGGTCGAACACCGGGGAGCTGTTTTTT
V: TRBV24-1
size: NA
D: TRBD1
J: TRBJ2-2

CDR3: CASSLGEDQPQHF
DNA: TGCGCCAGCAGCTTGGGAGAGGATCAGCCCCAGCATTTT
V: TRBV5-1
size: NA
D: NA
J: TRBJ1-5

CDR3: CASSPNRNTEAFF
DNA: TGTGCCAGCTCACCGAACAGGAACACTGAAGCTTTCTTT
V: TRBV18
size: NA
D: NA
J: TRBJ1-1

CDR3: CASRQMGQWLNTEAFF
DNA: TGTGCCAGCAGACAAATGGGACAGTGGTTGAACACTGAAGCTTTCTTT
V: TRBV12-3/TRBV12-4
size: NA
D: TRBD1
J: TRBJ1-1

CDR3: CASKIDTSNTGELFF
DNA: TGTGCCAGCAAGATTGACACTTCAAACACCGGGGAGCTGTTTTTT
V: TRBV2
size: NA
D: NA
J: TRBJ2-2

CDR3: CSVSNLKPDTQYF
DNA: TGCAGCGTCTCCAACCTTAAGCCAGATACGCAGTATTTT
V: TRBV29-1
size: NA
D: NA
J: TRBJ2-3

CDR3: CSVAGTNVLTF
DNA: TGCAGCGTTGCAGGGACCAACGTCCTGACTTTC
V: TRBV29-1
size: NA
D: NA
J: TRBJ2-6

CDR3: CSAKDRVLMNTEAFF
DNA: TGCAGTGCCAAGGACAGGGTCCTCATGAACACTGAAGCTTTCTTT
V: TRBV20-1
size: NA
D: TRBD1
J: TRBJ1-1

CDR3: CASRGARDRGNQPQHF
DNA: TGTGCCAGCAGAGGGGCGCGGGATAGGGGCAATCAGCCCCAGCATTTT
V: TRBV5-4
size: NA
D: NA
J: TRBJ1-5

CDR3: CSAEDRGSGNTIYF
DNA: TGCAGTGCAGAGGACAGGGGATCTGGAAACACCATATATTTT
V: TRBV20-1
size: NA
D: TRBD1
J: TRBJ1-3

CDR3: CASSSATSGVQETQYF
DNA: TGTGCCAGCAGTTCAGCGACTAGCGGGGTCCAAGAGACCCAGTACTTC
V: TRBV27
size: NA
D: TRBD2
J: TRBJ2-5

CDR3: CASSWGLAGRLTGELFF
DNA: TGCGCCAGCAGCTGGGGACTAGCGGGGCGCTTGACCGGGGAGCTGTTTTTT
V: TRBV5-1
size: once
D: TRBD2
J: TRBJ2-2

CDR3: CSAGLGTDTQYF
DNA: TGCAGCGCAGGACTCGGCACAGATACGCAGTATTTT
V: TRBV29-1
size: NA
D: NA
J: TRBJ2-3

CDR3: CASSQSTVQKAFF
DNA: TGTGCCAGCAGCCAATCCACAGTGCAAAAAGCTTTCTTT
V: TRBV16
size: NA
D: NA
J: TRBJ1-1

CDR3: CASSLEGDGYTF
DNA: TGTGCCAGCAGCTTAGAGGGGGATGGCTACACCTTC
V: TRBV7-8
size: NA
D: NA
J: TRBJ1-2